These 13 T cell receptor delta chains originate from one sample sequenced in a study of gamma-delta T cells after stem cell transplantation. TCRdb reanalysed the RT-PCR reads with CATT. The table records 15,000 to 17,000 delta-chain clones, 9.4% of them present only once. Sequencing used gamma-delta T cells. The origin of the receptors is a human donor. It is not recorded whose cells these are; they may come from a transplant donor.

As concerns this clone: This DNA's translation and the protein TCRdb lists, from a much larger clone, do not match at residue 15, likely due to a read error; the protein shown is translated from the DNA. V and J are TRDV1 and TRDJ1; 9 positions agree with TRDD2. CDR3 length equals 19 residues. Germline V gene data show CDR1 as TSWWSYY and CDR2 as QGS. CDR3 sequence (DNA): TGTGCTCTTGGGGACCCTCCTTCCTACCGGGGGGCTTACACCGGTAAACTCATCTTT. Translation: CALGDPPSYRGAYTGKLIF.

Details on this clone: The junction shows a germline mismatch at one end, possibly a read error. The chain uses TRDV2 and TRDJ1, with 11 nucleotides matching TRDD3. Germline lookup yields CDR1 GEAIGNYY and CDR2 EKD. There are 12 residues in the CDR3. The CDR3 region is CACEFLGDTLTF. CDR3 bases: TGTGCCTGTGAATTTCTGGGGGATACTCTTACCTTT.

With respect to this clone: A far larger clone is a single base away, which makes a read error likely. Additional DNA sequences in this sample encode the identical CDR3. V usage is TRDV2 and J usage is TRDJ1; D call uncertain. V lost 0 bases and J lost 0, with 10 bases in between. CDR1 and CDR2 (germline): GEAIGNYY, EKD. The CDR3 length is 15 residues. The CDR3 DNA is TGTGCCTGTGACACCGTGGGCGCGTACACCGATAAACTCATCTTT. Its translation: CACDTVGAYTDKLIF.

In this sample, this clone turned up a few times. TCRdb's entry gives the protein of a much larger clone, which mismatches this DNA's translation at residue 6, likely from a read error; the protein reported here is translated from the DNA. The rearrangement uses TRDV2 and TRDJ1, with TRDD3 matching over 11 bases. V gave up 0 bases and J gave up 1 base; unmatched junction bases: 18. This CDR3 region has 21 residues. Germline V gene sequence: CDR1 GEAIGNYY, CDR2 EKD. CDR3 residues: CACDTASLGDTSTQSTDKLIF. The CDR3 DNA reads as TGTGCCTGTGACACCGCGTCGCTGGGGGATACTTCTACTCAATCCACCGATAAACTCATCTTT.

This clone showed up many times. TCRdb's listed protein matches a much larger clone and diverges from this DNA's translation at residue 4, likely through a read error; the protein shown comes from the DNA. This rearrangement joins TRDV2 to TRDJ1; D possibly corresponds to TRDD3 (6 bases). The CDR3 loop spans 14 amino acids. Germline loops: CDR1 GEAIGNYY, CDR2 EKD. CDR3: CACNTVSGERELIF. In nucleotides, the CDR3 is TGTGCCTGTAACACCGTGTCGGGGGAGAGGGAACTCATCTTT.

This clone was detected a few times. TCRdb has a much larger clone's protein, which differs at residue 9 from the translation of this DNA, likely because of a read error; what is shown is the protein translated from the DNA. The V and J genes are TRDV2 and TRDJ3; unclear D gene. V was clipped by 1 base and J by 0 bases, with 12 bases between them. The CDR3 is 18 amino acids. Germline loops: CDR1 GEAIGNYY, CDR2 EKD. The CDR3 spells CACDTGHGSSWDTRQMFF. CDR3 DNA sequence: TGTGCCTGTGACACGGGCCATGGGAGCTCCTGGGACACCCGACAGATGTTTTTC.

Comment on this clone: For this DNA, TCRdb reports the protein of a much larger clone, which diverges at residues 4 and 10, most likely from a read error; the protein presented here is translated directly from the DNA. In DNA, the CDR3 is TGTGCCTGTGTCACCGGAAATCTTCCTATGTCTCCTGGGCTCACTACGCGCGATAAACTCATCTTT. Encoded protein: CACVTGNLPMSPGLTTRDKLIF. The V and J genes are TRDV2 and TRDJ1; TRDD2 aligns across 7 bases. This CDR3 is built from 22 residues. Per the germline V gene, CDR1 is GEAIGNYY and CDR2 is EKD.

The sample holds a few counts of this clone. TCRdb pairs this DNA with a much larger clone's protein that differs at residue 18, likely a read error; the protein shown was translated from the DNA. The V call is TRDV1, the J call TRDJ1; either TRDD2 or TRDD3 may supply D (6 bases each). This CDR3 spans 20 amino acids. Germline CDR1 TSWWSYY, CDR2 QGS. CDR3 in amino acids: CALGESGGSYGDWEADKHIF. The CDR3 region has the DNA TGTGCTCTTGGGGAAAGTGGTGGGTCCTACGGGGACTGGGAGGCCGATAAACACATCTTT.

With regard to this clone: It differs at one base from a far larger clone, so likely a read error. Within the sample, other DNA sequences also encode this same CDR3. V gene TRDV3 combines with J gene TRDJ1, with TRDD3 matching 7 bases. This CDR3 region has 15 residues. Germline V CDR1 and CDR2: TVYSNPD, GDNSRS (reference sequence). CDR3 region: CALVAGADTVDKLIF. The CDR3 DNA sequence: TGTGCTTTGGTAGCTGGGGCGGATACGGTCGATAAACTCATCTTT.

This clone was observed a handful of times. The chain uses TRDV2 and TRDJ1; 12 bases are a match to TRDD3. With V trimmed by 0 bases and J by 0 bases, 16 bases remained unmatched. The CDR3 loop spans 21 amino acids. Germline lookup yields CDR1 GEAIGNYY and CDR2 EKD. As DNA, the CDR3 is TGTGCCTGTGACACCGTAACTACTACCTCTGGGGGATACGATTACACCGATAAACTCATCTTT. It is translated as CACDTVTTTSGGYDYTDKLIF.

This clone occurred a few times. TCRdb's entry gives the protein of a much larger clone, which mismatches this DNA's translation at residue 20, likely from a read error; the protein reported here is translated from the DNA. The chain employs TRDV2 and TRDJ1, with 9 bases lining up with TRDD3. The CDR3 loop spans 22 amino acids. Germline CDR1 is GEAIGNYY and CDR2 is EKD. CDR3 nucleotides: TGTGCCTGTGATCCCCTGGGGGATTTTAAGGGCACCGAAGGGCGGTTCGCCGATAAACCCATCTTT. Amino acids: CACDPLGDFKGTEGRFADKPIF.

This clone was seen a handful of times. Since a far larger clone is one base different, this is likely a read error. This sample also contains other DNA sequences that code for the same CDR3. The chain carries TRDV1 and TRDJ1; TRDD2 is a possible D gene (6 bases). V was shortened by 2 bases and J by 0 bases, with 22 bases between the two germline ends. Per the germline V gene, CDR1 is TSWWSYY and CDR2 is QGS. CDR3 size: 19 residues. Here the CDR3 DNA reads TGTGCTCTTGGGGAATCCGTCCTTCCCGGGGGGCCGTACACCGATAAACTCATCTTT. This sequence encodes CALGESVLPGGPYTDKLIF.

In this sample, this clone turned up a few times. The TCRdb record carries a much larger clone's protein, which differs from this DNA's translation at residue 6; a read error is the likely cause, and the protein listed here is the DNA translation. This chain connects TRDV2 to TRDJ3; D call uncertain. Germline loops: CDR1 GEAIGNYY, CDR2 EKD. V was trimmed by 3 bases and J by 2 bases, leaving 7 bases between them. The length of the CDR3 is 15 residues. CDR3 sequence: CACDSIAWDTRQMFF. CDR3 DNA sequence: TGTGCCTGTGACTCCATTGCCTGGGACACCCGACAGATGTTTTTC.